Below, one TCR beta chain is given with its context. Its antigen remains unknown. This sample was taken from a study of neurological immune-mediated disorders. Study-wide findings and caveats: HTLV-1-associated myelopathy had the most TCR clonal expansion, while multiple sclerosis had the least, a level that fell below healthy controls. There were no CDR3 amino acid sequences shared by expanded clones across subjects, a result suggesting private repertoires in all groups.

Per sequencing run, 15-18 subjects together gave over 190 million TCR-beta sequences. TCRdb re-analysed the 5' RACE reads in MiXCR, keeping a single row per CDR3 protein. The sample records roughly 49,000 distinct CDR3 sequences, more than 9.5% being singletons. Time point: longitudinal time-point 3. The unsorted libraries were made from 2 million PBMCs kept at -80 C. The specimen sequenced was PBMCs. This TCR came from a male donor with HTLV-1-associated myelopathy (HAM/TSP).

CDR3 DNA: TGTGCCATCAGGCCCGCCAGGGGTCGAGAGACCCAGTACTTC. This gives the protein CAIRPARGRETQYF. The chain has TRBV10-3 and TRBJ2-5; TRBD1 might be the D (6 bases). The CDR3 is 14 amino acids. CDR1 and CDR2 from the germline V gene are ENHRY and SYGVKD. Between the trimmed V and J ends, which lost 6 bases and 4 bases, there was a span of 15 bases.